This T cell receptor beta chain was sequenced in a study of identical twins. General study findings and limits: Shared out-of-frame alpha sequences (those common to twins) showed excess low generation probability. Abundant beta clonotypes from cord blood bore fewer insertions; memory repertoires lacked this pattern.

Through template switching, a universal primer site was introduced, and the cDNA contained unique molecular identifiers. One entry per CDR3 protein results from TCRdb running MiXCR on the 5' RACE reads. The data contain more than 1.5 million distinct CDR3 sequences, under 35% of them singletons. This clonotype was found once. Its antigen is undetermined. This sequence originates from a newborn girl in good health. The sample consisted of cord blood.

The CDR3 bases are TGTGCCACCAGCATCCTACCTTCACCCCTCCACTTT. Translation gives CATSILPSPLHF. The rearrangement links TRBV15 to TRBJ1-6, with D hard to call. CDR1 and CDR2 from the germline V gene are LNHNV and YYDKDF (reference sequence). The CDR3 sequence is 12 residues long. Trimming removed 4 bases at V and 9 bases at J, with 7 bases between.